This T cell receptor beta chain came from a study of T-cell reconstitution after alpha-beta-depleted transplantation in children. Unique molecular identifiers were built into the TCRbeta library. TCRdb re-derived calls from the PCR reads in MiXCR, one entry per CDR3 protein. This repertoire shows fewer than 200,000 distinct CDR3 sequences, about 6.4% found once; its top ten account for 3% to 3.5%. This CDR3 contains 14 residues. Germline V CDR1 and CDR2: DFQATT, SNEGSKA (reference sequence). Trimming left V 2 bases short and J 2 bases short, with 10 bases between. The chain recombines TRBV20-1 with TRBJ2-1, with D unclear. Sequencing used PBMCs from the stem cell graft donor, obtained from the stem cell graft. This TCR came from a human donor who donated a stem cell graft to a child with Wiskott-Aldrich syndrome. The CDR3 loop reads CSARKLTTYNEQFF. CDR3 in DNA: TGCAGTGCTAGAAAGTTAACAACCTACAATGAGCAGTTCTTC.